This is a list of T cell receptor beta chains from one sample in a study of cytomegalovirus exposure and HLA in healthy donors. Data came from immunoSEQ multiplex PCR; TCRdb stores just in-frame clones and leaves some out. The sample carries roughly 40,000 clones, more than 80% recorded once. The sample comprised PBMCs. The source of these receptors is a woman in her 40s in good health and CMV-seronegative. Both conserved end residues are part of each CDR3. A D gene is named only where the DNA matches it firmly. Expanded clones get a size class; other rows say once, few or many, or leave the size out.

clone size: -; J gene: TRBJ2-3; D gene: -; V gene: TRBV4-3; CDR3 DNA: TGCGCCAGCAGCCAAGGGATAGCGCCAGATACGCAGTATTTT; CDR3 protein: CASSQGIAPDTQYF
clone size: -; J gene: TRBJ1-2; D gene: -; V gene: TRBV2; CDR3 DNA: TGTGCCAGCAGTGAACGACCAGGGTATGGCTACACCTTC; CDR3 protein: CASSERPGYGYTF
clone size: -; J gene: TRBJ1-2; D gene: -; V gene: TRBV5-1; CDR3 DNA: TGCGCCAGCAGCTCTACCACAGGGAACTATGGCTACACCTTC; CDR3 protein: CASSSTTGNYGYTF
clone size: -; J gene: TRBJ1-3; D gene: -; V gene: TRBV6-5; CDR3 DNA: TGTGCCAGCAGTTCTAGTCGGGGGAACACCATATATTTT; CDR3 protein: CASSSSRGNTIYF
clone size: -; J gene: TRBJ1-1; D gene: -; V gene: TRBV5-6; CDR3 DNA: TGTGCCAGCAGCTTGGCTAGGAACACTGAAGCTTTCTTT; CDR3 protein: CASSLARNTEAFF
clone size: -; J gene: TRBJ1-1; D gene: -; V gene: TRBV7-6; CDR3 DNA: TGTGCCAGCAGCTTAGTACCAGTTATAATGAACACTGAAGCTTTCTTT; CDR3 protein: CASSLVPVIMNTEAFF
clone size: -; J gene: TRBJ1-5; D gene: TRBD1; V gene: TRBV28; CDR3 DNA: TGTGCCAGCAGTTCAGGGGGCGCGGGCGGTCAGCCCCAGCATTTT; CDR3 protein: CASSSGGAGGQPQHF
clone size: few; J gene: TRBJ2-5; D gene: -; V gene: TRBV7-6; CDR3 DNA: TGTGCCAGCAGCTTGATCATTGGCGGGCTAGAGACCCAGTACTTC; CDR3 protein: CASSLIIGGLETQYF
clone size: -; J gene: TRBJ1-2; D gene: -; V gene: TRBV11-2; CDR3 DNA: TGTGCCAGCAGCTTAGGACAGCGAGCTAACTATGGCTACACCTTC; CDR3 protein: CASSLGQRANYGYTF
clone size: -; J gene: TRBJ1-6; D gene: TRBD1; V gene: TRBV6-1; CDR3 DNA: TGTGCCAGCAGTAGGGACAGGCGAGATAATTCACCCCTCCACTTT; CDR3 protein: CASSRDRRDNSPLHF
clone size: -; J gene: TRBJ1-1; D gene: -; V gene: TRBV9; CDR3 DNA: TGTGCCAGCAGCGTAGACCCGGGAATCACTGAAGCTTTCTTT; CDR3 protein: CASSVDPGITEAFF
clone size: -; J gene: TRBJ1-6; D gene: TRBD1; V gene: TRBV25-1; CDR3 DNA: TGTGCCAGCAGTGCGGGACAGGTGTCTTCACCCCTCCACTTT; CDR3 protein: CASSAGQVSSPLHF
clone size: -; J gene: TRBJ1-6; D gene: -; V gene: TRBV5-1; CDR3 DNA: TGCGCCAGCAGCCCCCGGACAGCGCCTTCACCCCTCCACTTT; CDR3 protein: CASSPRTAPSPLHF
clone size: -; J gene: TRBJ2-1; D gene: TRBD2; V gene: TRBV6-4; CDR3 DNA: TGTGCCAGCAGTGACATAGCGGGGGGGCACAATGAGCAGTTCTTC; CDR3 protein: CASSDIAGGHNEQFF
clone size: -; J gene: TRBJ2-2; D gene: -; V gene: TRBV5-1; CDR3 DNA: TGCGCCAGCAGCCCCGGGTCCCTAAACACCGGGGAGCTGTTTTTT; CDR3 protein: CASSPGSLNTGELFF
clone size: -; J gene: TRBJ2-2; D gene: TRBD2; V gene: TRBV7-9; CDR3 DNA: TGTGCCAGCAGCTTAGCGGGGAGGGCGCGGAACACCGGGGAGCTGTTTTTT; CDR3 protein: CASSLAGRARNTGELFF
clone size: -; J gene: TRBJ1-5; D gene: -; V gene: TRBV6-1; CDR3 DNA: TGTGCCAGCAGTGAAAGGGGAAGGGCATCTAATCAGCCCCAGCATTTT; CDR3 protein: CASSERGRASNQPQHF
clone size: few; J gene: TRBJ2-4; D gene: -; V gene: TRBV5-1; CDR3 DNA: TGCGCCAGCAGCCCGGTGGTTGGGCAGGGGGGAAACATTCAGTACTTC; CDR3 protein: CASSPVVGQGGNIQYF
clone size: -; J gene: TRBJ2-3; D gene: TRBD2; V gene: TRBV7-2; CDR3 DNA: TGTGCCAGCAGCTTAGGTCGCGGCCGGGGGGTCGTAGATACGCAGTATTTT; CDR3 protein: CASSLGRGRGVVDTQYF
clone size: -; J gene: TRBJ2-5; D gene: -; V gene: TRBV7-2; CDR3 DNA: TGTGCCAGCAGCTTAGGGGGGGGCGGGGGAATAGGGGAGACCCAGTACTTC; CDR3 protein: CASSLGGGGGIGETQYF
clone size: -; J gene: TRBJ2-5; D gene: TRBD1; V gene: TRBV7-2; CDR3 DNA: TGTGCCAGCAGCCCCAACAGGGGAAAAGAGACCCAGTACTTC; CDR3 protein: CASSPNRGKETQYF
clone size: -; J gene: TRBJ1-3; D gene: -; V gene: TRBV11-2; CDR3 DNA: TGTGCCAGCAGCCAGTCAGGGCAGTCTGGAAACACCATATATTTT; CDR3 protein: CASSQSGQSGNTIYF
clone size: -; J gene: TRBJ2-6; D gene: -; V gene: TRBV5-6; CDR3 DNA: TGTGCCAGCAGCCCCCAGAATGGGGCCAACGTCCTGACTTTC; CDR3 protein: CASSPQNGANVLTF
clone size: -; J gene: TRBJ1-2; D gene: TRBD1; V gene: TRBV5-4; CDR3 DNA: TGTGCCAGCAGCGCGACAGGGGGGATTGGCTACACCTTC; CDR3 protein: CASSATGGIGYTF
clone size: -; J gene: TRBJ2-5; D gene: -; V gene: TRBV5-6; CDR3 DNA: TGTGCCAGCAGCGCCGTACCGCAGGGTAGGGAGACCCAGTACTTC; CDR3 protein: CASSAVPQGRETQYF
clone size: -; J gene: TRBJ2-5; D gene: TRBD1; V gene: TRBV14; CDR3 DNA: TGTGCCAGCAGCCACTTTTCCGGGACAGTTATTAAAGAGACCCAGTACTTC; CDR3 protein: CASSHFSGTVIKETQYF
clone size: -; J gene: TRBJ2-4; D gene: TRBD1; V gene: TRBV11-1; CDR3 DNA: TGTGCCAGCAGCTTTGACAGGGGAAACATTCAGTACTTC; CDR3 protein: CASSFDRGNIQYF
clone size: -; J gene: TRBJ1-2; D gene: -; V gene: TRBV12-1; CDR3 DNA: TGTGCCAGCAGCTTCCGAGGGACTCTGGACTATGGCTACACCTTC; CDR3 protein: CASSFRGTLDYGYTF
clone size: few; J gene: TRBJ2-3; D gene: TRBD2; V gene: TRBV2; CDR3 DNA: TGTGCCCTTCATGACCCCGGACTAGCGGGGGCCGGGGTTACGGATACGCAGTATTTT; CDR3 protein: CALHDPGLAGAGVTDTQYF
clone size: -; J gene: TRBJ1-1; D gene: -; V gene: TRBV9; CDR3 DNA: TGTGCCAGCAGCGTAGATCATCATGAAGCTTTCTTT; CDR3 protein: CASSVDHHEAFF
clone size: -; J gene: TRBJ1-1; D gene: -; V gene: TRBV6-4; CDR3 DNA: TGTGCCAGCAGTGACAGGAGGGACTACCTCCCTGAAGCTTTCTTT; CDR3 protein: CASSDRRDYLPEAFF
clone size: -; J gene: TRBJ1-1; D gene: TRBD1; V gene: TRBV28; CDR3 DNA: TGTGCCAGCAGTTCCCGGGACAGCCCAAACACTGAAGCTTTCTTT; CDR3 protein: CASSSRDSPNTEAFF
clone size: -; J gene: TRBJ2-2; D gene: TRBD2; V gene: TRBV10-1; CDR3 DNA: TGCGCCAGCAACCTGCGGGGGGCGAACACCGGGGAGCTGTTTTTT; CDR3 protein: CASNLRGANTGELFF
clone size: few; J gene: TRBJ1-2; D gene: -; V gene: TRBV7-9; CDR3 DNA: TGTGCCACCCTGAACACCAACTATGGCTACACCTTC; CDR3 protein: CATLNTNYGYTF
clone size: few; J gene: TRBJ1-2; D gene: -; V gene: TRBV7-9; CDR3 DNA: TGTGCCAGCAGCCGCGACAGTAGTGGCTACACCTTC; CDR3 protein: CASSRDSSGYTF
clone size: -; J gene: TRBJ1-4; D gene: -; V gene: TRBV28; CDR3 DNA: TGTGCCAGCGACTCGGCAACTAATGAAAAACTGTTTTTT; CDR3 protein: CASDSATNEKLFF
clone size: once; J gene: TRBJ2-3; D gene: -; V gene: TRBV29-1; CDR3 DNA: TGCAGCGCCTTTGCGGGGAACACAGATACGCAGTATTTT; CDR3 protein: CSAFAGNTDTQYF
clone size: -; J gene: TRBJ2-2; D gene: -; V gene: TRBV2; CDR3 DNA: TGTGCCAGCACTCCTCAGGGGACCGGGGAGCTGTTTTTT; CDR3 protein: CASTPQGTGELFF
clone size: -; J gene: TRBJ1-2; D gene: -; V gene: TRBV6-6; CDR3 DNA: TGTGCCAGCAGTTACGCGGCTAACTATGGCTACACCTTC; CDR3 protein: CASSYAANYGYTF
clone size: few; J gene: TRBJ2-1; D gene: -; V gene: TRBV6-5; CDR3 DNA: TGTGCCAGCAGAACCTCGGGTTACGGTGAGCAGTTCTTC; CDR3 protein: CASRTSGYGEQFF